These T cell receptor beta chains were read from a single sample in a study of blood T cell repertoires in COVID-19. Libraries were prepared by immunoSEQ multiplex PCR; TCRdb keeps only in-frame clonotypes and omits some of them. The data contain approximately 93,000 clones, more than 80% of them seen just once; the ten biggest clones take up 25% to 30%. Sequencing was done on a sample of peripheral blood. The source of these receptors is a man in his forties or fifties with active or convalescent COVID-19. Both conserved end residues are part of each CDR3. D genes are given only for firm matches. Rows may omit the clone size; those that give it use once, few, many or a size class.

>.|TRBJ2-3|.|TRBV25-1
CASSDPLKRAADTQYF
TGTGCCAGCAGTGATCCCCTCAAACGCGCGGCAGATACGCAGTATTTT
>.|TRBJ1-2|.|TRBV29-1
CSVEDRSTGYTF
TGCAGCGTTGAAGATCGCAGTACTGGCTACACCTTC
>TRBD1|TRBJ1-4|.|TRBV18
CASSPKTGGTNEKLFF
TGTGCCAGCTCACCGAAAACAGGGGGTACTAATGAAAAACTGTTTTTT
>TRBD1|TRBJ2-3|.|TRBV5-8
CASSLDRGRQDTQYF
TGTGCCAGCAGCTTGGACAGGGGGCGCCAAGATACGCAGTATTTT
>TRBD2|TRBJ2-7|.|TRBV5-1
CASSLDLLAGLYEQYF
TGCGCCAGCAGCTTGGATTTACTAGCGGGACTCTACGAGCAGTACTTC
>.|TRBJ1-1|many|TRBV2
CASSGFRGETVNTEAFF
TGTGCCAGCAGTGGGTTCCGGGGGGAGACCGTCAACACTGAAGCTTTCTTT
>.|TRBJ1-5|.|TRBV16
CASSRGLQPQHF
TGTGCCAGCAGCCGTGGACTTCAGCCCCAGCATTTT
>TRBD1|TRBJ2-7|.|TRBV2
CASSERTGSSYEQYF
TGTGCCAGCAGTGAAAGGACAGGGAGCTCCTACGAGCAGTACTTC
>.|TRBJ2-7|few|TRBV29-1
CSVRLTPSYEQYF
TGCAGCGTCAGATTGACACCTTCCTACGAGCAGTACTTC
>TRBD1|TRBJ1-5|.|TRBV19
CASTQDRELIGQPQHF
TGTGCCAGTACACAGGACAGGGAACTAATTGGCCAGCCCCAGCATTTT
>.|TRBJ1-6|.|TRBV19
CASTQGGSYNSPLHF
TGTGCCAGCACCCAAGGCGGGTCCTATAATTCACCCCTCCACTTT
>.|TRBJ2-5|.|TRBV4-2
CASSSSVRVQETQYF
TGTGCCAGCAGCTCAAGCGTCAGGGTCCAAGAGACCCAGTACTTC
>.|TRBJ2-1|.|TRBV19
CASSIQPRSVNEQFF
TGTGCCAGTAGTATCCAACCCAGGTCAGTAAATGAGCAGTTCTTC
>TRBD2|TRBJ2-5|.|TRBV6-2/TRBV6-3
CASSYGAGGTLQETQYF
TGTGCCAGCAGTTACGGGGCGGGGGGCACTCTCCAAGAGACCCAGTACTTC
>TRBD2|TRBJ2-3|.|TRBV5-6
CASSPRGRSGRAGSDTQYF
TGTGCCAGCAGCCCTCGCGGGCGTAGCGGGAGGGCCGGGTCAGATACGCAGTATTTT
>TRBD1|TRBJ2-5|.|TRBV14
CASSRGTDRGSWAQYF
TGTGCCAGCAGCCGCGGGACGGACAGGGGATCATGGGCCCAGTACTTC
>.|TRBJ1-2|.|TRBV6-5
CASGKQGSYGYTF
TGTGCCAGCGGAAAACAGGGCAGCTATGGCTACACCTTC
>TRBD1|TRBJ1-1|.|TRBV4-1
CASSQGVRGIAFF
TGCGCCAGCAGCCAAGGTGTCAGGGGGATAGCTTTCTTT
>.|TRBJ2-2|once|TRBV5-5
CASSPRVVAGELFF
TGTGCCAGCAGCCCCAGGGTGGTGGCCGGGGAGCTGTTTTTT
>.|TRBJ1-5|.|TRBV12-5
CASGLGQGNQPQHF
TGTGCTAGTGGTTTGGGTCAGGGGAATCAGCCCCAGCATTTT
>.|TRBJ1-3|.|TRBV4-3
CASSQDRSGNTIYF
TGCGCCAGCAGCCAAGACCGCTCTGGAAACACCATATATTTT
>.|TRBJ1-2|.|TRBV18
CASSTSGVDGYTF
TGTGCCAGCTCAACCTCGGGGGTTGATGGCTACACCTTC
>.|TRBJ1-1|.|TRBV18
CASSPPQGNTEAFF
TGTGCCAGCTCACCCCCCCAGGGGAACACTGAAGCTTTCTTT
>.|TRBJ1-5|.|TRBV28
CATVVGGAEPQHF
TGTGCCACCGTAGTCGGCGGGGCTGAGCCCCAGCATTTT
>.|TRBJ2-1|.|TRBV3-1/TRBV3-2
CATRGGLGEQFF
TGTGCCACCAGGGGGGGGCTGGGAGAGCAGTTCTTC